Sequencing of this T cell receptor (beta chain) was carried out in a study of T-cell reconstitution after alpha-beta-depleted transplantation in children. The study's findings and limits: By about two months after transplant, alpha-beta T cells reportedly arose from several hundred graft clones that had expanded. Newly produced T cells mostly accounted for T-cell counts and diversity one year post-transplant. Recipient T cells and thymic progenitors that survived gave rise to the high TCRbeta diversity observed at day 60 in some patients.

Germline V gives CDR1 SQVTM, CDR2 ANQGSEA. V was pared by 4 bases and J by 2 bases, with 8 bases of the junction left unmatched. CDR3 length: 15 amino acids. Unique molecular identifiers were incorporated when the TCRbeta library was constructed. TCRdb passed the PCR reads through MiXCR, listing each CDR3 protein once. This sample carries approximately 800,000 distinct CDR3 sequences, 15% to 20% of them seen once, and the ten largest clones take around 5.3%. This clonotype was recorded many times. The target antigen is unknown. The specimen comprised PBMCs, mostly from graft donor cells, sampled 360 days after TCRalphabeta/CD19-depleted stem cell transplant. The TCR originated in a male patient under 18 who had a stem cell transplant for acute lymphoblastic leukemia, so the T cells may come from the graft donor. V usage is TRBV29-1 and J usage is TRBJ1-5; 7 positions agree with TRBD1. The CDR3 DNA sequence: TGCAGCGTTGCTGGGGGCACAGGGGGCAATCAGCCCCAGCATTTT. This translates into CSVAGGTGGNQPQHF.